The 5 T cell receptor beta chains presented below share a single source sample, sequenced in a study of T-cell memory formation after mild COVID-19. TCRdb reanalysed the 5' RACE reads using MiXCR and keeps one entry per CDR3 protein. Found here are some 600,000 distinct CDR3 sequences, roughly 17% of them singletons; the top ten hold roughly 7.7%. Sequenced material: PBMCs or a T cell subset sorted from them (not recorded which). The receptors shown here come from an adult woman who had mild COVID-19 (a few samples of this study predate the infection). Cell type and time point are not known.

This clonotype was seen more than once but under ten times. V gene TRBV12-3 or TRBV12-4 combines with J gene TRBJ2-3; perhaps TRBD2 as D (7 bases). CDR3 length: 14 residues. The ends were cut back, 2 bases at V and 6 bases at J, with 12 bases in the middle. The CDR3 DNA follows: TGTGCCAGCAGTTTAAGCAGGGGAGGGGATACGCAGTATTTT. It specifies CASSLSRGGDTQYF.

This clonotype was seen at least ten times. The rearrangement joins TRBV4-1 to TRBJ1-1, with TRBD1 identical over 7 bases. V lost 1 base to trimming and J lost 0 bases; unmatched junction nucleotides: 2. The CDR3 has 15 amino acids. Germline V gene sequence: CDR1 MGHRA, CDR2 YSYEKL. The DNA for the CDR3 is TGCGCCAGCAGCCAAGCCGGGACAGTGAACACTGAAGCTTTCTTT. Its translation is CASSQAGTVNTEAFF.

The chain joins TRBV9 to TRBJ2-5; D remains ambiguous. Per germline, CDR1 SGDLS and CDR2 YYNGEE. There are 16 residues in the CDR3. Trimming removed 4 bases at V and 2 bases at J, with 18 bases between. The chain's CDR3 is CASSSSDGRSQETQYF. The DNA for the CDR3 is TGTGCCAGCAGCTCCTCGGACGGGCGTTCTCAAGAGACCCAGTACTTC.

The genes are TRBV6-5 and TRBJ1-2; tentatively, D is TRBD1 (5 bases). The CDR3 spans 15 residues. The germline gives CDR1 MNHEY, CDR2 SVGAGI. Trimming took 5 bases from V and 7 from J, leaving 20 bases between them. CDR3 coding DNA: TGTGCCAGCAGTGCTCTAGGGTGGGGGGTCGCTGGCTACACCTTC. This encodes CASSALGWGVAGYTF.

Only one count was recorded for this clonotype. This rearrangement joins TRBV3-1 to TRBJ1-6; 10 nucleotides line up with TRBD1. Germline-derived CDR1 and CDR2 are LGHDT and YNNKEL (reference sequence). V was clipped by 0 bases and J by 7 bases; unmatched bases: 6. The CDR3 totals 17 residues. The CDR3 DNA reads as TGTGCCAGCAGCCAAGATGCGGAGACAGGGGGCAATTCACCCCTCCACTTT. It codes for CASSQDAETGGNSPLHF.